The 27 T cell receptor beta chains below all came from one sample that was sequenced in a study of blood T cell repertoires in COVID-19. Repertoires were generated with immunoSEQ multiplex PCR, while TCRdb's copy carries only in-frame clones and drops some. The data contain more than 85,000 clones, 70% to 90% of them singletons. The specimen sequenced was peripheral blood. The source is a human donor in a cohort sampled during active COVID-19.

The rearrangement uses TRBV29-1 and TRBJ1-1, with unresolved D. Germline V CDR1 and CDR2: SQVTM, ANQGSEA. The V end lost 7 bases, the J end lost 3 bases, and 9 bases lay between the germline ends. The CDR3 spans 11 residues. CDR3 sequence (DNA): TGCAGCGGAAGGAGGGACACTGAAGCTTTCTTT. It is translated as CSGRRDTEAFF.

The rearrangement joins TRBV7-3 to TRBJ2-7, with D perhaps TRBD2 (6 bases). CDR1 SGHTA and CDR2 FQGTGA come from the germline V gene. The CDR3 is 14 residues long. V was clipped by 5 bases and J by 5 bases, with 16 bases between them. Here the CDR3 DNA reads TGTGCCAGCAGCCTCGACGGGAGTCTCCACGAGCAGTACTTC. Translation: CASSLDGSLHEQYF.

V is TRBV4-3 and J is TRBJ2-7; 7 bases are shared with TRBD2. The germline V gene has CDR1 LGHNA and CDR2 YSLEER. This CDR3 has 15 amino acids. Trimming took 4 bases from V and 3 from J; bases not matched to a gene: 9. The CDR3 spells CASSLGGDPFYEQYF. DNA of the CDR3: TGCGCCAGCAGCCTGGGGGGGGACCCCTTCTACGAGCAGTACTTC.

The chain recombines TRBV11-2 with TRBJ2-5; 11 positions agree with TRBD1. CDR3 length equals 15 residues. Trimming removed 5 bases from V and 1 base from J; junction bases left unmatched: 3. The germline V gene has CDR1 SGHAT and CDR2 FQNNGV. For the CDR3, the DNA is TGTGCCAGCAGCGCGGACAGGGGGCGCCAAGAGACCCAGTACTTC. It codes for CASSADRGRQETQYF.

This chain uses TRBV19 with TRBJ2-4, with 12 nucleotides matching TRBD2. This CDR3 contains 15 residues. The trim removed 5 bases at V and 8 bases at J, leaving 7 bases unmatched. Germline loops: CDR1 LNHDA, CDR2 SQIVND (reference sequence). The CDR3 is CASSSSGGASYIQYF. CDR3 DNA: TGTGCCAGTAGTTCTAGCGGGGGGGCTTCGTACATTCAGTACTTC. The variable domain in full, completed from reference TRBV19 and TRBJ2-4, reads DGGITQSPKYLFRKEGQNVTLSCEQNLNHDAMYWYRQDPGQGLRLIYYSQIVNDFQKGDIAEGYSVSREKKESFPLTVTSAQKNPTAFYLCASSSSGGASYIQYFGAGTRLSVL.

The sample holds a few counts of this clone. The rearrangement joins TRBV2 to TRBJ2-5; the D gene is possibly TRBD2 (5 bases). Trimming left V 3 bases short and J 5 bases short, with 16 bases between. This CDR3 has 15 residues. CDR1 is SNHLY, CDR2 FYNNEI, per germline. CDR3 sequence: CASSDQNTRGETQYF. As DNA, the CDR3 is TGTGCCAGCAGTGATCAAAATACTAGAGGGGAGACCCAGTACTTC.

This sequence joins TRBV18 and TRBJ1-2; 7 positions match TRBD1. Germline CDR1 KGHSH, CDR2 LQKENI. The CDR3 covers 13 residues. Trimming at V came to 6 bases and at J to 6 bases, leaving 7 bases not matched to a gene. CDR3 residues: CASSEQGLDGYTF. In DNA, the CDR3 is TGTGCCAGCTCGGAACAGGGGCTCGATGGCTACACCTTC. Based on the CDR3 plus reference TRBV18 and TRBJ1-2, the full variable domain is NAGVMQNPRHLVRRRGQEARLRCSPMKGHSHVYWYRQLPEEGLKFMVYLQKENIIDESGMPKERFSAEFPKEGPSILRIQQVVRGDSAAYFCASSEQGLDGYTFGSGTRLTVV.

The chain has TRBV6-2 or TRBV6-3 and TRBJ1-1; the D gene is possibly TRBD1 (5 bases). Germline V gives CDR1 MNHEY, CDR2 SVGEGT. This CDR3 spans 14 amino acids. Trimming left V 4 bases short and J 5 bases short, with 14 bases between. The CDR3 coding sequence is TGTGCCAGCAGTTCTGCGGGGGAAGAGACTGAAGCTTTCTTT. It specifies CASSSAGEETEAFF.

The chain combines TRBV7-8 with TRBJ1-2; maybe TRBD1 (6 bases). The length of the CDR3 is 17 residues. Trimming left V 7 bases short and J 3 bases short, with 24 bases between. From germline, CDR1 is SGHVS and CDR2 FQNEAQ. The DNA for the CDR3 is TGTGCCAGCACCCTCCGGGGACAAAGGGGAGGGTACTATGGCTACACCTTC. This sequence encodes CASTLRGQRGGYYGYTF.

The chain couples TRBV7-3 to TRBJ2-5, with 7 positions matching TRBD2. Germline V gene sequence: CDR1 SGHTA, CDR2 FQGTGA. This CDR3 is built from 16 residues. V lost 5 bases and J lost 1; bases outside the gene matches: 10. This CDR3 is CASSPSGGGGQETQYF. CDR3 nucleotides: TGTGCCAGCAGCCCCAGCGGTGGGGGGGGCCAAGAGACCCAGTACTTC.

This clone has only a few counts. V is TRBV15 and J is TRBJ2-5; maybe TRBD1 (5 bases). The germline V gene encodes CDR1 LNHNV and CDR2 YYDKDF (reference sequence). The CDR3 totals 13 residues. The V end lost 2 bases, the J end lost 2 bases, and 6 bases lay between the germline ends. CDR3 protein: CATSRRGQETQYF. As DNA, the CDR3 is TGTGCCACCAGCAGAAGGGGACAAGAGACCCAGTACTTC.

This clone has more than one count but fewer than ten. The V gene is TRBV28, the J gene TRBJ1-3; D might be TRBD1 (6 bases). V lost 5 bases to trimming and J lost 3 bases, with 14 bases between them. CDR1 is MDHEN and CDR2 is SYDVKM in the germline V gene. CDR3 length equals 15 residues. DNA of the CDR3: TGTGCCAGCAGTCCCTCAGGGGAACGTGGAAACACCATATATTTT. Its translation: CASSPSGERGNTIYF.

This rearrangement joins TRBV5-4 to TRBJ2-1; TRBD2 is a possible D gene (6 bases). This CDR3 region has 17 residues. Germline values: CDR1 SGHNT, CDR2 YYREEE (reference sequence). V was shortened by 0 bases and J by 2 bases, with 15 bases between the two germline ends. The CDR3 DNA reads as TGTGCCAGCAGCTTGGATGGGGGGACTCGGACCTACAATGAGCAGTTCTTC. This sequence encodes CASSLDGGTRTYNEQFF.

The rearrangement joins TRBV19 to TRBJ2-5; D unresolved. In germline, CDR1 is LNHDA, CDR2 SQIVND (reference sequence). This CDR3 region has 14 residues. V was pared by 9 bases and J by 1 base, with 15 bases between. Here the CDR3 reads CARIQWASQETQYF. For the CDR3, the DNA is TGTGCCAGGATCCAATGGGCGTCCCAAGAGACCCAGTACTTC.

The gene calls are TRBV3-1 (or the pseudogene TRBV3-2) and TRBJ2-7, with TRBD2 matching 10 bases. V shed 2 bases and J 4 bases; nucleotides not matched to a gene: 5. CDR1 and CDR2 from the germline V gene are LGHDT and YNNKEL (reference sequence). This CDR3 is 15 amino acids long. CDR3 in amino acids: CASSQISGGGYEQYF. CDR3 DNA sequence: TGTGCCAGCAGCCAAATAAGCGGGGGGGGGTACGAGCAGTACTTC.

The V gene is TRBV7-2, the J gene TRBJ2-2, with D possibly being TRBD1 (5 bases). The CDR3 sequence is 12 residues long. The germline V gene has CDR1 SGHTA and CDR2 FQGNSA. The germline V and J ends were trimmed by 5 bases and 4 bases, with 5 bases remaining between them. The chain's CDR3 is CASSQGTGELFF. The CDR3 DNA sequence: TGTGCCAGCAGCCAGGGCACCGGGGAGCTGTTTTTT. The full variable domain, rest sourced from reference TRBV7-2 and TRBJ2-2, is GAGVSQSPSNKVTEKGKDVELRCDPISGHTALYWYRQSLGQGLEFLIYFQGNSAPDKSGLPSDRFSAERTGGSVSTLTIQRTQQEDSAVYLCASSQGTGELFFGEGSRLTVL.

The rearrangement joins TRBV5-8 to TRBJ2-7; tentative D call: TRBD2 (6 bases). The CDR3 runs 16 residues. Per the germline V gene, CDR1 is SGHTS and CDR2 is YDEGEE. V was clipped by 1 base and J by 0 bases, with 14 bases between them. The DNA of the CDR3 is TGTGCCAGCAGCTTGACCAGGGACTCCTACTCCTACGAGCAGTACTTC. Amino acids: CASSLTRDSYSYEQYF.

The J gene is TRBJ2-1, the V gene TRBV30; 8 nucleotides match TRBD2. Germline CDR1 is GTSNPN and CDR2 is SVGIG (reference sequence). J gave up 2 bases and V 5 bases, and 2 bases lay outside the gene matches. CDR3 length: 13 residues. In DNA form, the CDR3 reads TGTGCCTGGCGGGAGGGACCCTACAATGAGCAGTTCTTC. Translation: CAWREGPYNEQFF.

The CDR3 nucleotides read TGTGCCAGCAGTCGCAGCGACGAACCAGGAAACACCATATATTTT. It is translated as CASSRSDEPGNTIYF. The V call is TRBV25-1, the J call TRBJ1-3; D uncertain. This CDR3 contains 15 residues. With 5 bases removed from V and 4 bases from J, the gap between germline ends came to 15 bases. Germline CDR1 and CDR2: MGHDK and SYGVNS.

The chain uses TRBV11-2 and TRBJ2-5; 11 bases match TRBD1. In germline, CDR1 is SGHAT, CDR2 FQNNGV. Unmatched junction bases numbered 7, after V lost 6 bases and J lost 4 bases. CDR3 length: 15 amino acids. The DNA of the CDR3 is TGTGCCAGCAGTCCGGGGACAGGGGGAGGAGAGACCCAGTACTTC. This translates into CASSPGTGGGETQYF.

This clone was picked up one time. The genes are TRBV6-2 or TRBV6-3 and TRBJ2-3; the match to TRBD2 covers 11 bases. This CDR3 region has 17 residues. Germline loops: CDR1 MNHEY, CDR2 SVGEGT. With V trimmed by 2 bases and J by 2 bases, 6 bases remained unmatched. The CDR3: CASSYPRTSGYTDTQYF. The CDR3 coding sequence is TGTGCCAGCAGTTACCCTCGGACTAGCGGGTACACAGATACGCAGTATTTT.

This clone appeared a single time. V usage is TRBV7-2 and J usage is TRBJ2-1; 11 bases line up with TRBD1. The length of the CDR3 is 15 residues. With V trimmed by 5 bases and J by 5 bases, 5 bases remained unmatched. The germline CDR1 and CDR2 sequences are SGHTA and FQGNSA. This CDR3 is CASSPRTGGHNEQFF. CDR3 DNA sequence: TGTGCCAGCAGCCCTCGGACAGGGGGCCACAATGAGCAGTTCTTC.

The DNA for the CDR3 is TGTGCCAGCAGTTACTCGAAGAACGGGGATTATAGCAATCAGCCCCAGCATTTT. Translating gives CASSYSKNGDYSNQPQHF. The V gene is TRBV6-2 or TRBV6-3, the J gene TRBJ1-5; D remains ambiguous. The germline V gene has CDR1 MNHEY and CDR2 SVGEGT. The V end was cut by 0 bases, the J end by 0 bases, with 15 bases between. The CDR3 covers 18 residues.

This CDR3 reads CASSQENTQTGELFF. The CDR3 DNA follows: TGCGCCAGCAGCCAAGAAAATACCCAGACCGGGGAGCTGTTTTTT. The genes are TRBV4-3 and TRBJ2-2; D is undetermined. The CDR3 is made up of 15 amino acids. From germline, CDR1 is LGHNA and CDR2 YSLEER. Trimming cost V 0 bases and J 5 bases, with 10 bases left between them.

This clone was seen once. The genes are TRBV19 and TRBJ2-3, with D possibly TRBD2 on 5 matching bases. The germline gives CDR1 LNHDA, CDR2 SQIVND (reference sequence). Trimming shortened V by 9 bases and J by 1 base, and 14 bases separated the two germline ends. The CDR3 spans 14 residues. The CDR3 nucleotides are TGTGCCAGCGTGAGGAGCGGTCGCACAGATACGCAGTATTTT. Protein: CASVRSGRTDTQYF.

The genes are TRBV9 and TRBJ1-1, with D uncertain. Germline V gene sequence: CDR1 SGDLS, CDR2 YYNGEE. V was cut by 4 bases and J by 0 bases, with 13 bases left in between. The CDR3 has 15 residues. The CDR3 sequence: CASSSWTTMNTEAFF. As DNA, the CDR3 is TGTGCCAGCAGCTCTTGGACTACCATGAACACTGAAGCTTTCTTT.

The chain recombines TRBV10-3 with TRBJ2-7; D is unresolved. V shed 6 bases and J shed 1 base, with 7 bases lying between them. The germline V gene encodes CDR1 ENHRY and CDR2 SYGVKD. The CDR3 is made up of 12 amino acids. CDR3 in amino acids: CAISAESYEQYF. CDR3 DNA: TGTGCCATCAGCGCGGAATCCTACGAGCAGTACTTC.